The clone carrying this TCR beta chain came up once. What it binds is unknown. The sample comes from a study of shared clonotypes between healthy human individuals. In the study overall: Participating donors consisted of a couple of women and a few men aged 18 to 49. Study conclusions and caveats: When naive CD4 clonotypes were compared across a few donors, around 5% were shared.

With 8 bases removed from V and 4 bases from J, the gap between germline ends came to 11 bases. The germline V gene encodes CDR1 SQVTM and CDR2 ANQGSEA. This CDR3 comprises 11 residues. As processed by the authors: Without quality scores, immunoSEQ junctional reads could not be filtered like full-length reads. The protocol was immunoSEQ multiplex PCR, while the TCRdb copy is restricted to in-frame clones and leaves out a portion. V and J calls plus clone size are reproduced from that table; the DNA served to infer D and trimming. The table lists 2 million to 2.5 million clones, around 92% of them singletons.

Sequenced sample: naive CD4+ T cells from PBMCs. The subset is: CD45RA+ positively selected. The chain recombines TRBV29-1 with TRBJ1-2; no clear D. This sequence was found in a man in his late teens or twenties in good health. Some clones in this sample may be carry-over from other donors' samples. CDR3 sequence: CSTTVLYGYTF. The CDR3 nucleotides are TGCAGCACAACAGTCCTCTATGGCTACACCTTC. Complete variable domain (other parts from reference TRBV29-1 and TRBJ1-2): SAVISQKPSRDICQRGTSLTIQCQVDSQVTMMFWYRQQPGQSLTLIATANQGSEATYESGFVIDKFPISRPNLTFSTLTVSNMSPEDSSIYLCSTTVLYGYTFGSGTRLTVV.